A selection of T cell receptor beta chains follows, all from one sample in a study of T cells expressing NK-cell markers. One entry per CDR3 protein, without DNA, is what TCRdb gives after re-calling the 5' RACE reads. Its listing shows roughly 390,000 distinct CDR3 sequences. Sequenced sample: blood T cells: a sorted CD56 or NKG2C T cell subset, CD4+ or CD8+ T cells, or bulk PBMC T cells (not recorded which). The receptors were sampled from a man aged 18 to 69 in good health. Both conserved end residues are part of each CDR3.

CDR3 protein: CASSVGQAARGDTQYF; V gene: TRBV9; CDR3 length: 16; J gene: TRBJ2-3
CDR3 protein: CASSLARAPSSYNEQFF; V gene: TRBV7-8; CDR3 length: 17; J gene: TRBJ2-1
CDR3 protein: CSALKQGSGSNQPQHF; V gene: TRBV20-1; CDR3 length: 16; J gene: TRBJ1-5
CDR3 protein: CASSLGPTASEQFF; V gene: TRBV7-3; CDR3 length: 14; J gene: TRBJ2-1
CDR3 protein: CSVEGDRGFTGELFF; V gene: TRBV29-1; CDR3 length: 15; J gene: TRBJ2-2
CDR3 protein: CASSLQGEGGVPNQPQHF; V gene: TRBV18; CDR3 length: 18; J gene: TRBJ1-5
CDR3 protein: CAISEPGLGTYEQYF; V gene: TRBV10-3; CDR3 length: 15; J gene: TRBJ2-7
CDR3 protein: CSAASGTGTPEQFF; V gene: TRBV20-1; CDR3 length: 14; J gene: TRBJ2-1
CDR3 protein: CASIYGRRWGYTF; V gene: TRBV6-5; CDR3 length: 13; J gene: TRBJ1-2
CDR3 protein: CSAKTAKINTGELFF; V gene: TRBV20-1; CDR3 length: 15; J gene: TRBJ2-2
CDR3 protein: CASSELRLYGYTF; V gene: TRBV6-1; CDR3 length: 13; J gene: TRBJ1-2
CDR3 protein: CASSLGSGGLEEKLFF; V gene: TRBV5-1; CDR3 length: 16; J gene: TRBJ1-4
CDR3 protein: CASSGPDRGVDYGYTF; V gene: TRBV6-2/TRBV6-3; CDR3 length: 16; J gene: TRBJ1-2
CDR3 protein: CSVLESGVPPTPDTQYF; V gene: TRBV29-1; CDR3 length: 17; J gene: TRBJ2-3
CDR3 protein: CASGRGSGYTF; V gene: TRBV12-3/TRBV12-4; CDR3 length: 11; J gene: TRBJ1-2
CDR3 protein: CASSRLSGLNSYEQYF; V gene: TRBV5-1; CDR3 length: 16; J gene: TRBJ2-7
CDR3 protein: CASSLAAGLAGEGQYF; V gene: TRBV5-1; CDR3 length: 16; J gene: TRBJ2-7
CDR3 protein: CASSFSPEDTEAFF; V gene: TRBV11-1; CDR3 length: 14; J gene: TRBJ1-1
CDR3 protein: CASSLTGGANYGYTF; V gene: TRBV7-6; CDR3 length: 15; J gene: TRBJ1-2
CDR3 protein: CASSVEGSGRKAFF; V gene: TRBV9; CDR3 length: 14; J gene: TRBJ1-1
CDR3 protein: CASINRGSYNEQFF; V gene: TRBV6-2/TRBV6-3; CDR3 length: 14; J gene: TRBJ2-1
CDR3 protein: CASSGQTRANEQYF; V gene: TRBV6-1; CDR3 length: 14; J gene: TRBJ2-7
CDR3 protein: CASSPTGGNSPLHF; V gene: TRBV18; CDR3 length: 14; J gene: TRBJ1-6
CDR3 protein: CASSLNWYQETQYF; V gene: TRBV6-1; CDR3 length: 14; J gene: TRBJ2-5
CDR3 protein: CASADGGWGYGYTF; V gene: TRBV7-9; CDR3 length: 14; J gene: TRBJ1-2
CDR3 protein: CASSFGEKQFF; V gene: TRBV7-3; CDR3 length: 11; J gene: TRBJ2-1
CDR3 protein: CSAGFPSNSPLHF; V gene: TRBV20-1; CDR3 length: 13; J gene: TRBJ1-6
CDR3 protein: CASSYFTTVNTGELFF; V gene: TRBV6-5; CDR3 length: 16; J gene: TRBJ2-2
CDR3 protein: CASSLRGFLTYEQYF; V gene: TRBV5-6; CDR3 length: 15; J gene: TRBJ2-7
CDR3 protein: CASSVSGQHNSNQPQHF; V gene: TRBV6-1; CDR3 length: 17; J gene: TRBJ1-5
CDR3 protein: CSVSFGGSGNTIYF; V gene: TRBV29-1; CDR3 length: 14; J gene: TRBJ1-3
CDR3 protein: CARTLGGTLGYTF; V gene: TRBV30; CDR3 length: 13; J gene: TRBJ1-2
CDR3 protein: CASSPKGLGDTQYF; V gene: TRBV7-3; CDR3 length: 14; J gene: TRBJ2-3
CDR3 protein: CASSPGQARWETQYF; V gene: TRBV2; CDR3 length: 15; J gene: TRBJ2-5
CDR3 protein: CASSPGTSLETQYF; V gene: TRBV18; CDR3 length: 14; J gene: TRBJ2-5
CDR3 protein: CASSSPRTGMSEQFF; V gene: TRBV6-5; CDR3 length: 15; J gene: TRBJ2-1
CDR3 protein: CSVVGAGGGETQYF; V gene: TRBV29-1; CDR3 length: 14; J gene: TRBJ2-5
CDR3 protein: CSANRRISKLYEQYF; V gene: TRBV20-1; CDR3 length: 15; J gene: TRBJ2-7
CDR3 protein: CASSSVADTQYF; V gene: TRBV19; CDR3 length: 12; J gene: TRBJ2-3
CDR3 protein: CASSQDDAGLAIEQYF; V gene: TRBV3-1; CDR3 length: 16; J gene: TRBJ2-7
CDR3 protein: CASSPSTDGELFF; V gene: TRBV18; CDR3 length: 13; J gene: TRBJ2-2
CDR3 protein: CASSLGQLSTDTQYF; V gene: TRBV5-1; CDR3 length: 15; J gene: TRBJ2-3
CDR3 protein: CASSPGTLMETQYF; V gene: TRBV7-6; CDR3 length: 14; J gene: TRBJ2-5
CDR3 protein: CASKAGGHTEAFF; V gene: TRBV28; CDR3 length: 13; J gene: TRBJ1-1
CDR3 protein: CASSLRLLNQPQHF; V gene: TRBV5-8; CDR3 length: 14; J gene: TRBJ1-5
CDR3 protein: CAISDITGLAGNTIYF; V gene: TRBV10-3; CDR3 length: 16; J gene: TRBJ1-3
CDR3 protein: CASSQAGALGTQYF; V gene: TRBV4-1; CDR3 length: 14; J gene: TRBJ2-5
CDR3 protein: CASSMDGYSSGANVLTF; V gene: TRBV5-1; CDR3 length: 17; J gene: TRBJ2-6
CDR3 protein: CASTQISYGYTF; V gene: TRBV6-6; CDR3 length: 12; J gene: TRBJ1-2